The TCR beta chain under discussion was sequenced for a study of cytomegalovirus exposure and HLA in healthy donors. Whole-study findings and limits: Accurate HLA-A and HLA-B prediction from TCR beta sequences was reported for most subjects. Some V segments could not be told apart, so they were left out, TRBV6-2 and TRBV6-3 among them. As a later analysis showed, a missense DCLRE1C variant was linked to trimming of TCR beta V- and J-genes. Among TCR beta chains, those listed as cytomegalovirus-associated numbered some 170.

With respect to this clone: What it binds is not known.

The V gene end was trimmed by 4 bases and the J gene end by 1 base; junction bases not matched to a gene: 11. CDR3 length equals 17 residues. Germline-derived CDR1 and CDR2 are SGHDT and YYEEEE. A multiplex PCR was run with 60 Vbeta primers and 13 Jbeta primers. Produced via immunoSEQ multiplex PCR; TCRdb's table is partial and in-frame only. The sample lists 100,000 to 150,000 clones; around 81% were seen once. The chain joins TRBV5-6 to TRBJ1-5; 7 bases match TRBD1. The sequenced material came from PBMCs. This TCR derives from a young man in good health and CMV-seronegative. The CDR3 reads CASSAWRPGQSNQPQHF. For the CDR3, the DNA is TGTGCCAGCAGCGCATGGAGACCGGGACAGAGCAATCAGCCCCAGCATTTT.